The source of this T cell receptor (beta chain) is a study of early T cells in non-severe SARS-CoV-2 infection (dated by TCRdb to 2020 to 2023). About the investigation overall: Bulk RNA from unsorted whole blood was used for TCR sequencing, so alpha and beta chains could not be paired. What the research found in general, with its limitations: VDJdb matching was skewed toward anti-spike CD8 responses and likely underestimated virus-specific expansions by missing private and CD4 specificities.

Libraries were prepared through 5' RACE. The data were produced on a NextSeq 500. To correct for sequencing error and PCR bias, the TCR library protocol tagged individual cDNA molecules with unique molecular identifiers. Both TCR alpha and beta chains were sequenced, and tight co-correlation was observed between alpha and beta sequence abundances in each sample. From the authors' description of their analysis: Decombinator V4 was used to perform V gene, J gene and CDR3 annotation of TCR sequences. TCRs were defined as expanded if a significant change between any two time points was detected under a Poisson model with p below 0.0001. TCR abundances were normalised to the total number of TCRs sequenced in each sample and reported as counts per million. MAIT TCRs were defined by TRAV1-2 paired with TRAJ12, TRAJ20 or TRAJ33, and iNKT TCRs by TRAV10 paired with TRAJ18. VDJdb, accessed 1 November 2021, was searched for CMV, EBV and SARS-CoV-2 annotated TCRs, with TCRs annotated for multiple antigens excluded. The public reads were reprocessed in TCRdb via fastp at Q25 and MiXCR, keeping in-frame beta chains. Rows matching on CDR3 protein sequence are summarized as one entry with the most common DNA and genes. TCRdb's processing, not the study's, gives the V and J calls here. A total of roughly 100,000 distinct CDR3 sequences appear in this sample, around 13% of them only once. The ten largest clones represent approximately 6.4% of the sample.

Trimmed from V: 1 base; trimmed from J: 7 bases; junction bases lacking a gene match: 7. As encoded in the germline V gene (reference sequence), CDR1 is DFQATT while CDR2 is SNEGSKA. The CDR3 sequence holds 15 residues, the cysteine and phenylalanine included. Of the read, only the CDR3 DNA is kept; its 45 bases are in frame from base 1. This clonotype has ten or more counts. Its antigen remains unidentified. Within one base of it there is no much larger clone, and no base qualities were kept. This was a case-control study nested in a cohort of healthcare workers in London, UK, who had nasopharyngeal swab PCR tests and blood samples taken every week. Healthcare workers were enrolled in the week of the UK lockdown, from 23 to 31 March 2020, and were followed every week for up to 16 weeks.

This sequence was found in an adult who was a healthcare worker with PCR-confirmed SARS-CoV-2 infection or an uninfected control (not recorded which). The receptor chain draws on TRBV20-1 and TRBJ2-7, and 13 junction bases match TRBD2. Source material: whole blood. CDR3 sequence: CSARGPGLAGREQYF. Read as DNA, the sequence is TGCAGTGCTAGAGGACCGGGACTAGCGGGAAGGGAGCAGTACTTC.